Following are 30 T cell receptor beta chains from one sample sequenced in a study of blood T cell repertoires in COVID-19. The data were produced by immunoSEQ multiplex PCR, yet TCRdb's version contains in-frame clones alone and is incomplete. The profile shows over 200,000 clones, roughly 90% of them singletons. The material sequenced was peripheral blood. The receptors were sampled from a woman aged 55 to 70 with acute or convalescent COVID-19.

The gene calls are TRBV27 and TRBJ1-2; no clear D. The germline V gene encodes CDR1 MNHEY and CDR2 SMNVEV (reference sequence). CDR3 length equals 12 residues. The ends were cut back, 4 bases at V and 8 bases at J, with 11 bases in the middle. Written as DNA, the CDR3 is TGTGCCAGCAGTTCGGCAGGCAGGGGCTACACCTTC. It codes for CASSSAGRGYTF.

A remark on this clone: The sample contains more than one DNA sequence encoding this CDR3. The J gene is TRBJ1-5, the V gene TRBV18; no definite D call. This CDR3 is 13 amino acids long. V was clipped by 3 bases and J by 4 bases, with 7 bases between them. Germline V gene data show CDR1 as KGHSH and CDR2 as LQKENI. DNA of the CDR3: TGTGCCAGCTCACCCGACGGGAATCAGCCCCAGCATTTT. Its protein product is CASSPDGNQPQHF.

This chain joins TRBV10-2 and TRBJ1-3; D not certain. V was trimmed by 7 bases and J by 0 bases, leaving 13 bases between them. Germline V gene lookup returns CDR1 WSHSY and CDR2 SAAADI. The CDR3 contains 15 residues. The CDR3: CASNSLGSSGNTIYF. The CDR3 DNA follows: TGCGCCAGCAACTCCTTGGGGAGCTCTGGAAACACCATATATTTT.

This rearrangement joins TRBV7-6 to TRBJ2-5; 11 nucleotides agree with TRBD2. The V gene's germline CDR1 is SGHVS and CDR2 FNYEAQ. The CDR3 runs to 17 residues. J gave up 2 bases and V 5 bases, and 10 bases lay outside the gene matches. CDR3 nucleotide sequence: TGTGCCAGCAGCCGAATACCGGGGACTAGCGGACAAGAGACCCAGTACTTC. Its translation is CASSRIPGTSGQETQYF. The full variable domain, completed using reference TRBV7-6 and TRBJ2-5, is GAGVSQSPRYKVTKRGQDVALRCDPISGHVSLYWYRQALGQGPEFLTYFNYEAQQDKSGLPNDRFSAERPEGSISTLTIQRTEQRDSAMYRCASSRIPGTSGQETQYFGPGTRLLVL.

The rearrangement links TRBV6-5 to TRBJ1-2, with D hard to call. This CDR3 region has 11 residues. Germline V lookup: CDR1 MNHEY, CDR2 SVGAGI. V was cut by 6 bases and J by 2 bases, with 4 bases left in between. The CDR3 is CASSLNYGYTF. The CDR3 nucleotides read TGTGCCAGCAGCTTGAACTATGGCTACACCTTC.

The rearrangement links TRBV4-3 to TRBJ1-2, with D unclear. V was clipped by 0 bases and J by 0 bases, with 14 bases between them. CDR3 length equals 17 residues. CDR1 is LGHNA, CDR2 YSLEER, per germline. CDR3 bases: TGCGCCAGCAGCCAAGATAAGATCCCTACAGCTAACTATGGCTACACCTTC. This gives the protein CASSQDKIPTANYGYTF.

The chain carries TRBV19 and TRBJ1-2; 7 bases fit TRBD1. Trimming took 6 bases from V and 6 from J; bases not matched to a gene: 10. The length of the CDR3 is 14 residues. Germline V CDR1 and CDR2: LNHDA, SQIVND (reference sequence). The CDR3 protein is CASSPTGSVDGYTF. The DNA of the CDR3 is TGTGCCAGTAGCCCGACAGGGTCGGTGGATGGCTACACCTTC. Full variable domain (outside the CDR3, taken from reference TRBV19 and TRBJ1-2): DGGITQSPKYLFRKEGQNVTLSCEQNLNHDAMYWYRQDPGQGLRLIYYSQIVNDFQKGDIAEGYSVSREKKESFPLTVTSAQKNPTAFYLCASSPTGSVDGYTFGSGTRLTVV.

The chain couples TRBV4-1 to TRBJ2-3; TRBD2 aligns across 14 bases. The CDR3 extends over 19 amino acids. J was trimmed by 6 bases and V by 5 bases; bases with no gene match: 16. Germline lookup yields CDR1 MGHRA and CDR2 YSYEKL. CDR3 in amino acids: CASSRLAGGPVGDSDTQYF. The CDR3 DNA sequence: TGCGCCAGCAGCAGACTAGCGGGAGGGCCTGTAGGTGATTCGGATACGCAGTATTTT.

This sequence joins TRBV30 and TRBJ2-5; 7 bases align to TRBD2. The CDR3 has 14 residues. Trimming at V came to 4 bases and at J to 1 base, leaving 6 bases not matched to a gene. CDR1 is GTSNPN and CDR2 is SVGIG in the germline V gene (reference sequence). Here the CDR3 reads CAWKGLAVQETQYF. Written as DNA, the CDR3 is TGTGCCTGGAAGGGGCTAGCGGTCCAAGAGACCCAGTACTTC.

The chain couples TRBV6-2 or TRBV6-3 to TRBJ2-1, with a weak D call TRBD2 (7 bases). This CDR3 has 17 residues. V lost 6 bases, J lost 0 bases, and 18 bases lay in between. The germline gives CDR1 MNHEY, CDR2 SVGEGT. CDR3 bases: TGTGCCAGCAGCCCACGGGGAGGGGGGAACTCCTACAATGAGCAGTTCTTC. Its protein product is CASSPRGGGNSYNEQFF.

The CDR3 loop is CASSTHRPYGYTF. In nucleotides, the CDR3 is TGTGCCAGCAGCACCCACAGGCCCTATGGCTACACCTTC. This chain connects TRBV11-3 to TRBJ1-2, with D maybe TRBD1 (5 bases). Germline CDR1 reads SGHNT; CDR2 reads YENEEA. Trimming removed 5 bases at V and 4 bases at J, with 11 bases between. The CDR3 spans 13 residues.

The chain uses TRBV7-9 and TRBJ1-3, with D tentatively TRBD1 (5 bases). V lost 5 bases, J lost 4 bases, and 15 bases lay in between. This CDR3 comprises 15 residues. Germline CDR1 is SEHNR and CDR2 is FQNEAQ (reference sequence). The CDR3 sequence is CASSRSGISGNTIYF. The DNA of the CDR3 is TGTGCCAGCAGCAGGTCAGGGATTTCCGGAAACACCATATATTTT.

CDR3 nucleotides: TGTGCCAGCAGCTTAATATTAGGTAGCGGGGGCCGGGGCTATGGCTACACCTTC. This gives the protein CASSLILGSGGRGYGYTF. The chain joins TRBV11-2 to TRBJ1-2; the D gene is possibly TRBD1 (6 bases). The CDR3 spans 18 residues. V was shortened by 2 bases and J by 4 bases, with 23 bases between the two germline ends. The germline CDR1 and CDR2 sequences are SGHAT and FQNNGV.

This chain links TRBV6-1 with TRBJ2-3; 10 nucleotides agree with TRBD2. Germline values: CDR1 MNHNS, CDR2 SASEGT. The CDR3 runs to 16 residues. V was pared by 4 bases and J by 1 base, with 5 bases of the junction left unmatched. The CDR3, as DNA: TGTGCCAGCAGTGTCATAGCGGGAGGAGGCACAGATACGCAGTATTTT. Protein sequence: CASSVIAGGGTDTQYF.

This clone was observed once. At one of its ends the junction is not consistent with the germline gene, which may arise from a read error. The CDR3 sequence is CAWSWGQGLSLTF. DNA for the CDR3: TGTGCCTGGAGTTGGGGACAGGGACTTTCTCTGACCTTC. This chain joins TRBV30 and TRBJ2-6, with 9 nucleotides matching TRBD1. Per the germline V gene, CDR1 is GTSNPN and CDR2 is SVGIG (reference sequence). There are 13 residues in the CDR3. The whole variable domain, remainder taken from reference TRBV30 and TRBJ2-6, is SQTIHQWPATLVQPVGSPLSLECTVEGTSNPNLYWYRQAAGRGLQLLFYSVGIGQISSEVPQNLSASRPQDRQFILSSKKLLLSDSGFYLCAWSWGQGLSLTFGAGSRLTVL.

V gene TRBV6-1 combines with J gene TRBJ1-5; D is ambiguous. V lost 7 bases and J 4 bases, leaving 17 bases between the germline ends. Germline lookup yields CDR1 MNHNS and CDR2 SASEGT. This CDR3 contains 15 residues. CDR3 in amino acids: CASTLTGERNQPQHF. DNA for the CDR3: TGTGCCAGCACTTTAACCGGGGAGAGAAATCAGCCCCAGCATTTT.

This clone appeared once. The V gene is TRBV12-3 or TRBV12-4, the J gene TRBJ1-1; possible D gene TRBD1, 5 bases. This CDR3 region has 13 residues. The V end was cut by 5 bases, the J end by 5 bases, with 12 bases between. CDR3 sequence reads: CASSRGGGTEAFF. The DNA for the CDR3 is TGTGCCAGCAGTAGGGGCGGGGGAACTGAAGCTTTCTTT.

This rearrangement joins TRBV5-1 to TRBJ2-3; TRBD2 aligns across 7 bases. The trim removed 0 bases at V and 2 bases at J, leaving 9 bases unmatched. Germline V gene lookup returns CDR1 SGHRS and CDR2 YFSETQ. The CDR3 loop spans 17 amino acids. DNA for the CDR3: TGCGCCAGCAGCTTGGTTCCGGGGGGACCCCCCACAGATACGCAGTATTTT. This codes for CASSLVPGGPPTDTQYF.

This chain uses TRBV6-5 with TRBJ2-5, with TRBD2 matching over 10 bases. The CDR3 extends over 14 amino acids. Trimming removed 6 bases from V and 3 bases from J; junction bases left unmatched: 4. CDR1 and CDR2 from the germline V gene are MNHEY and SVGAGI. The CDR3 protein is CASSGLAEKETQYF. CDR3 nucleotides: TGTGCCAGCAGCGGACTAGCGGAAAAAGAGACCCAGTACTTC.

The chain carries TRBV11-1 and TRBJ2-3, with TRBD2 matching over 10 bases. This CDR3 is built from 13 residues. The J segment lost 7 bases and the V segment lost 7 bases, leaving 5 bases of the junction unmatched. CDR1 is SGHAT and CDR2 is FQDESV in the germline V gene (reference sequence). CDR3 DNA sequence: TGTGCCAGCACAGCGGGGGGGCTAAATACGCAGTATTTT. Translation: CASTAGGLNTQYF. The variable domain in full, with the rest retrieved from reference TRBV11-1 and TRBJ2-3, is EAEVAQSPRYKITEKSQAVAFWCDPISGHATLYWYRQILGQGPELLVQFQDESVVDDSQLPKDRFSAERLKGVDSTLKIQPAELGDSAMYLCASTAGGLNTQYFGPGTRLTVL.

The gene calls are TRBV28 and TRBJ2-7; the match to TRBD1 covers 7 bases. Per germline, CDR1 MDHEN and CDR2 SYDVKM. V was clipped by 6 bases and J by 4 bases; unmatched bases: 9. The CDR3 length is 14 residues. CDR3 sequence reads: CASSPPGTAYEQYF. For the CDR3, the DNA is TGTGCCAGCAGCCCCCCAGGGACAGCGTACGAGCAGTACTTC.

The chain employs TRBV5-6 and TRBJ2-5, with D possibly matching TRBD2 (6 bases). From germline, CDR1 is SGHDT and CDR2 YYEEEE. CDR3 length: 15 residues. The V and J ends lost 4 bases and 4 bases respectively, with 17 bases between them. In DNA, the CDR3 is TGTGCCAGCAGCCGCCCCCGGGGGACCCTAGAGACCCAGTACTTC. Amino acid sequence: CASSRPRGTLETQYF.

The chain uses TRBV6-4 and TRBJ1-1; D is undetermined. Trimming shortened V by 3 bases and J by 8 bases, and 13 bases separated the two germline ends. This CDR3 region has 13 residues. Germline CDR1 reads MRHNA; CDR2 reads SNTAGT. CDR3 nucleotide sequence: TGTGCCAGCAGTGATGGAAGCGGCAGGGAAGCTTTCTTT. Its translation: CASSDGSGREAFF.

The chain combines TRBV6-2 or TRBV6-3 with TRBJ1-1; a weak D match, TRBD1 (6 bases). The CDR3 covers 15 residues. Germline lookup yields CDR1 MNHEY and CDR2 SVGEGT. V lost 6 bases, J lost 0 bases, and 14 bases lay in between. CDR3 DNA sequence: TGTGCCAGCAGCTGGGAGGGACATTTGAACACTGAAGCTTTCTTT. This translates into CASSWEGHLNTEAFF.

The gene calls are TRBV19 and TRBJ2-7, with TRBD2 identical over 8 bases. V shed 5 bases, J shed 3 bases, and the junction held 6 bases outside the gene matches. Germline CDR1 LNHDA, CDR2 SQIVND (reference sequence). The length of the CDR3 is 14 residues. The CDR3 protein is CASSLRGGIYEQYF. Written as DNA, the CDR3 is TGTGCCAGTAGTCTGCGCGGGGGGATCTACGAGCAGTACTTC.

The chain carries TRBV7-2 and TRBJ1-5; 11 bases align to TRBD1. J lost 7 bases, V lost 3 bases, and 5 bases had no gene match. In germline, CDR1 is SGHTA, CDR2 FQGNSA. CDR3 length: 15 residues. CDR3 nucleotides: TGTGCCAGCAGCTTCCCCGGGACAGGGGGACAGCCCCAGCATTTT. Protein: CASSFPGTGGQPQHF.

The chain joins TRBV7-9 to TRBJ2-6; 8 positions match TRBD2. Germline CDR1 reads SEHNR; CDR2 reads FQNEAQ (reference sequence). CDR3 length: 17 residues. The V gene end was trimmed by 4 bases and the J gene end by 4 bases; junction bases not matched to a gene: 9. The CDR3, as DNA: TGTGCCAGCAGCTCCCAAGCGGGAGACTCCGGGGCCAACGTCCTGACTTTC. It specifies CASSSQAGDSGANVLTF.

DNA of the CDR3: TGTGCCTGGAGTGTAGCCGGGGACAGCCTCCTCACCCCAAACGAGCAGTACTTC. Its translation: CAWSVAGDSLLTPNEQYF. The chain joins TRBV30 to TRBJ2-7, with TRBD1 identical over 7 bases. The V and J ends lost 0 bases and 5 bases, in that order; junction bases with no gene match: 19. CDR3 length: 18 residues. Germline V gene sequence: CDR1 GTSNPN, CDR2 SVGIG (reference sequence). The full variable domain, its missing parts supplied by reference TRBV30 and TRBJ2-7, is SQTIHQWPATLVQPVGSPLSLECTVEGTSNPNLYWYRQAAGRGLQLLFYSVGIGQISSEVPQNLSASRPQDRQFILSSKKLLLSDSGFYLCAWSVAGDSLLTPNEQYFGPGTRLTVT.

This clone was seen more than once but under ten times. J is TRBJ2-7 and V is TRBV18; D might be TRBD1 (5 bases). The length of the CDR3 is 14 residues. The germline V gene encodes CDR1 KGHSH and CDR2 LQKENI. V lost 6 bases to trimming and J lost 2 bases, with 14 bases between them. CDR3 amino acids: CASSSAVGAYEQYF. The CDR3 region has the DNA TGTGCCAGCTCCTCGGCGGTAGGGGCCTACGAGCAGTACTTC.

The chain has TRBV30 and TRBJ2-6; 7 bases fit TRBD1. With V trimmed by 3 bases and J by 5 bases, 7 bases remained unmatched. Per germline, CDR1 GTSNPN and CDR2 SVGIG (reference sequence). The CDR3 is made up of 15 amino acids. The DNA of the CDR3 is TGTGCCTGGAGGATGGGGACAGCCTGGGCCAACGTCCTGACTTTC. Protein: CAWRMGTAWANVLTF.